The 27 T cell receptor beta chains below all came from one sample that was sequenced in a study of CD8 T cells in ankylosing spondylitis. Each CDR3 protein is one row after TCRdb ran MiXCR on the 5' RACE reads. The sample consists of 300,000 to 350,000 distinct CDR3 sequences, approximately 15% of them appearing once. The specimen sequenced was blood, either unsorted or a sorted T cell fraction (not recorded which). The receptor source for this set is a male donor with ankylosing spondylitis or in good health (not recorded which).

The V gene is TRBV29-1, the J gene TRBJ2-1; D is possibly TRBD2 (6 bases). The CDR3 is made up of 15 amino acids. V was pared by 2 bases and J by 4 bases, with 15 bases between. In germline, CDR1 is SQVTM, CDR2 ANQGSEA. The CDR3 loop reads CSVEWVSGRYNEQFF. The CDR3 DNA is TGCAGCGTTGAATGGGTTAGCGGCCGATACAATGAGCAGTTCTTC.

The chain recombines TRBV5-1 with TRBJ2-1; 12 bases fit TRBD2. Trimming cost V 7 bases and J 6 bases; bases outside gene matches: 8. Germline lookup yields CDR1 SGHRS and CDR2 YFSETQ. This CDR3 comprises 15 residues. The CDR3 region is CASAQTSGSSNEQFF. The CDR3 region has the DNA TGCGCCAGCGCTCAGACTAGCGGGAGTAGCAATGAGCAGTTCTTC.

About this clonotype: This could be a read error, since a much larger clone is one nucleotide away. V gene TRBV5-1 combines with J gene TRBJ2-1, with a tentative D call TRBD2 (5 bases). This CDR3 spans 13 amino acids. Looked up from germline, CDR1 is SGHRS and CDR2 is YFSETQ. As DNA, the CDR3 is TGCGGCAGCTCCAGAGAGCGGTACAATGAGCAGTTCTTC. Translating it yields CGSSRERYNEQFF.

The chain employs TRBV7-2 and TRBJ1-2; the D is unclear. This CDR3 region has 13 residues. CDR1 and CDR2 (germline): SGHTA, FQGNSA. V was trimmed by 5 bases and J by 3 bases, leaving 10 bases between them. In DNA, the CDR3 is TGTGCCAGCAGCCGAGACACCCACTATGGCTACACCTTC. Its protein is CASSRDTHYGYTF.

This clonotype has only a few counts. V gene TRBV10-2 combines with J gene TRBJ2-3; 8 positions match TRBD1. Germline V gene lookup returns CDR1 WSHSY and CDR2 SAAADI. The junction had 16 bases not matched to a gene; V was cut back by 8 bases and J by 0 bases. This CDR3 has 18 amino acids. CDR3: CASGTGQGGRTSTDTQYF. The CDR3 nucleotides are TGCGCCAGCGGAACCGGACAGGGTGGGAGGACTAGCACAGATACGCAGTATTTT.

This clonotype was counted between two and nine times. The chain carries TRBV9 and TRBJ2-7, with D perhaps matching TRBD1 (5 bases). The germline V gene has CDR1 SGDLS and CDR2 YYNGEE. The CDR3 runs to 14 residues. The V and J ends lost 4 bases and 3 bases respectively, with 14 bases between them. The CDR3 DNA reads as TGTGCCAGCAGCTCCCGAGGCAGGGACTACGAGCAGTACTTC. Translation gives CASSSRGRDYEQYF.

This clonotype was found a few times. This chain uses TRBV5-6 with TRBJ2-5, with D maybe TRBD1 (6 bases). Germline CDR1 SGHDT, CDR2 YYEEEE. With 4 bases removed from V and 5 bases from J, the gap between germline ends came to 12 bases. The CDR3 spans 13 residues. Written as DNA, the CDR3 is TGTGCCAGCAGCACACAGGGTTGGGAGACCCAGTACTTC. Translating it yields CASSTQGWETQYF.

The chain combines TRBV3-1 with TRBJ2-1; D is undetermined. The germline V gene encodes CDR1 LGHDT and CDR2 YNNKEL (reference sequence). CDR3 size: 12 residues. The germline V and J ends were trimmed by 4 bases and 6 bases, with 7 bases remaining between them. CDR3 DNA: TGTGCCAGCAGCCGGCCCGGCAATGAGCAGTTCTTC. Its translation: CASSRPGNEQFF.

This clonotype was counted only a few times. The chain uses TRBV27 and TRBJ1-6; TRBD1 matches at 8 bases. The length of the CDR3 is 15 residues. The J segment lost 7 bases and the V segment lost 5 bases, leaving 7 bases of the junction unmatched. CDR1 and CDR2 (germline): MNHEY, SMNVEV (reference sequence). The CDR3 DNA reads TGTGCCAGCAGTCCTCGGACAGGGAACAATTCACCCCTCCACTTT. Translation gives CASSPRTGNNSPLHF.

The chain combines TRBV12-3 or TRBV12-4 with TRBJ2-2; D is uncertain. The CDR3 consists of 13 residues. V lost 6 bases and J 1 base, leaving 6 bases between the germline ends. The CDR3 here is CASSSRNTGELFF. The DNA for the CDR3 is TGTGCCAGCAGCTCCAGGAACACCGGGGAGCTGTTTTTT.

There are many counts of this clonotype. This chain joins TRBV5-1 and TRBJ2-7; weak D call: TRBD2 (6 bases). The V end was cut by 2 bases, the J end by 2 bases, with 17 bases between. This CDR3 spans 16 amino acids. Germline CDR1 SGHRS, CDR2 YFSETQ. CDR3 in DNA: TGCGCCAGCAGCTTAGAAAGCCCTTCGGGGGCCTACGAGCAGTACTTC. Its protein product is CASSLESPSGAYEQYF.

V usage is TRBV5-1 and J usage is TRBJ2-3, with a tentative D call TRBD2 (6 bases). The germline gives CDR1 SGHRS, CDR2 YFSETQ. This CDR3 contains 15 residues. V was trimmed by 0 bases and J by 4 bases, leaving 12 bases between them. DNA for the CDR3: TGCGCCAGCAGCTTGGTATTAGCGGTGGCAGATACGCAGTATTTT. Translation gives CASSLVLAVADTQYF.

At least ten counts were recorded for this clonotype. V and J are TRBV5-1 and TRBJ1-4; tentative D call: TRBD1 (5 bases). Germline CDR1 reads SGHRS; CDR2 reads YFSETQ. V lost 6 bases and J 8 bases, leaving 17 bases between the germline ends. The CDR3 has 14 residues. CDR3 bases: TGCGCCAGCACTCGCCGGGACCTCTGGGAAAAACTGTTTTTT. Amino acid sequence: CASTRRDLWEKLFF.

A few counts support this clonotype. The rearrangement links TRBV12-3 or TRBV12-4 to TRBJ2-7; 8 bases align to TRBD2. With V trimmed by 3 bases and J by 5 bases, 6 bases remained unmatched. The CDR3 covers 14 residues. The CDR3 here is CASSFSGKDHEQYF. CDR3 bases: TGTGCCAGCAGTTTTAGCGGGAAAGACCACGAGCAGTACTTC.

The sample holds a few counts of this clonotype. The V gene is TRBV20-1, the J gene TRBJ2-7, with D possibly TRBD1 on 6 matching bases. Germline CDR1 reads DFQATT; CDR2 reads SNEGSKA (reference sequence). V gave up 1 base and J gave up 4 bases, with 20 bases separating them. The CDR3 length is 16 residues. CDR3 loop: CSARAHGTGRSYEQYF. As DNA, the CDR3 is TGCAGTGCTAGAGCTCATGGCACAGGGCGTTCTTACGAGCAGTACTTC.

This clonotype was counted a single time. J is TRBJ2-1 and V is TRBV10-3; 10 positions agree with TRBD2. This CDR3 spans 18 amino acids. Germline CDR1 and CDR2: ENHRY and SYGVKD. The ends lost 2 bases at V and 0 bases at J; junction bases unmatched: 7. CDR3 loop: CAISERSGGGSSYNEQFF. CDR3 DNA sequence: TGTGCCATCAGTGAGCGGAGCGGGGGGGGGAGCTCCTACAATGAGCAGTTCTTC.

This clonotype appeared many times. The chain employs TRBV7-9 and TRBJ1-4; D gene ambiguous. V was shortened by 5 bases and J by 0 bases, with 7 bases between the two germline ends. Germline values: CDR1 SEHNR, CDR2 FQNEAQ (reference sequence). The CDR3 is 14 amino acids. CDR3 sequence: CASSPRATNEKLFF. In DNA, the CDR3 is TGTGCCAGCAGCCCGCGTGCAACTAATGAAAAACTGTTTTTT. Together with reference TRBV7-9 and TRBJ1-4, the CDR3 gives the full variable domain: DTGVSQNPRHKITKRGQNVTFRCDPISEHNRLYWYRQTLGQGPEFLTYFQNEAQLEKSRLLSDRFSAERPKGSFSTLEIQRTEQGDSAMYLCASSPRATNEKLFFGSGTQLSVL.

This clonotype was seen only a few times. The rearrangement joins TRBV6-2 or TRBV6-3 to TRBJ2-1; 7 positions match TRBD2. The CDR3 runs to 22 residues. Germline V lookup: CDR1 MNHEY, CDR2 SVGEGT. The V and J ends lost 5 bases and 0 bases, in that order; junction bases with no gene match: 25. The CDR3 DNA sequence: TGTGCCAGCAGTCAGGAATATTCTCCCGGGACCCTGCGGGAGATCTCCTACAATGAGCAGTTCTTC. It translates to CASSQEYSPGTLREISYNEQFF.

This clonotype came up a few times. The chain recombines TRBV29-1 with TRBJ2-7; tentative D call: TRBD2 (6 bases). CDR3 length: 12 amino acids. The V end was cut by 6 bases, the J end by 6 bases, with 15 bases between. Germline CDR1 is SQVTM and CDR2 is ANQGSEA. CDR3 protein: CSVRGGGGEQYF. The DNA for the CDR3 is TGCAGCGTCCGGGGAGGAGGTGGCGAGCAGTACTTC.

Ten or more counts support this clonotype. The chain recombines TRBV4-1 with TRBJ1-2; the match to TRBD1 covers 7 bases. The germline V gene has CDR1 MGHRA and CDR2 YSYEKL. The CDR3 consists of 14 residues. After removal of 1 base from V and 8 bases from J, the junction contained 7 bases not matched to a gene. In nucleotides, the CDR3 is TGCGCCAGCAGCCAAGTGGACAGGAGTGACGGCTACACCTTC. Protein sequence: CASSQVDRSDGYTF.

There are many counts of this clonotype. V and J are TRBV29-1 and TRBJ1-2; possibly TRBD1 for D (5 bases). The CDR3 is made up of 16 amino acids. Germline lookup yields CDR1 SQVTM and CDR2 ANQGSEA. The germline V and J ends were trimmed by 4 bases and 2 bases, with 20 bases remaining between them. The DNA of the CDR3 is TGCAGCGTTGTAGAGGTTGGGTTGGACACGAACTATGGCTACACCTTC. Protein sequence: CSVVEVGLDTNYGYTF.

The rearrangement links TRBV5-6 to TRBJ1-2, with D uncertain. Trimming removed 0 bases at V and 7 bases at J, with 7 bases between. Per germline, CDR1 SGHDT and CDR2 YYEEEE. This CDR3 region has 12 residues. CDR3 in amino acids: CASSLDTRGYTF. The CDR3 DNA reads as TGTGCCAGCAGCTTGGATACGCGTGGCTACACCTTC.

The chain combines TRBV4-1 with TRBJ2-2; TRBD1 matches 9 bases. Trimming removed 2 bases from V and 3 bases from J; junction bases left unmatched: 19. CDR1 and CDR2 from the germline V gene are MGHRA and YSYEKL. The CDR3 is 21 residues long. This chain's CDR3 is CASSQITFWTGEIKDTGELFF. In nucleotides, the CDR3 is TGCGCCAGCAGCCAAATCACGTTCTGGACAGGGGAGATTAAGGACACCGGGGAGCTGTTTTTT.

The V gene is TRBV6-2 or TRBV6-3, the J gene TRBJ2-2, with D perhaps matching TRBD2 (6 bases). Germline assignment: CDR1 MNHEY and CDR2 SVGEGT. Trimming removed 7 bases from V and 4 bases from J, with 13 bases in between. The CDR3 spans 14 residues. CDR3 bases: TGTGCCAGCATAGGAGGGCCTGGCACCGGGGAGCTGTTTTTT. Its protein is CASIGGPGTGELFF.

The rearrangement joins TRBV2 to TRBJ1-5; D unclear. The CDR3 spans 13 residues. V was trimmed by 3 bases and J by 1 base, leaving 4 bases between them. Germline V gene sequence: CDR1 SNHLY, CDR2 FYNNEI. CDR3 protein: CASSDVSNQPQHF. The CDR3 DNA sequence: TGTGCCAGCAGTGATGTAAGCAATCAGCCCCAGCATTTT.

This clonotype has just a few counts. V and J are TRBV20-1 and TRBJ2-1; 9 bases agree with TRBD2. This CDR3 spans 16 amino acids. Germline lookup yields CDR1 DFQATT and CDR2 SNEGSKA (reference sequence). With 3 bases clipped from V and 3 bases from J, the junction kept 9 bases outside the gene matches. The CDR3 protein is CSASSPGLALYNEQFF. CDR3 DNA sequence: TGCAGTGCTAGTTCTCCGGGACTAGCTCTCTACAATGAGCAGTTCTTC.

This clonotype has ten or more counts. The V call is TRBV9, the J call TRBJ1-2; D is unclear. V gave up 4 bases and J gave up 8 bases, with 21 bases separating them. Germline CDR1 reads SGDLS; CDR2 reads YYNGEE. The CDR3 has 15 amino acids. CDR3 residues: CASSPMNREMPGYTF. In DNA, the CDR3 is TGTGCCAGCAGCCCGATGAATCGTGAGATGCCCGGCTACACCTTC.